One sample yielded the 3 T cell receptor beta chains listed below, sequenced in a study of blood T cells in healthy people across ages. Then a second PCR, running roughly 7 to 12 cycles, was carried out with a sample-barcoded 5' primer and a J-beta primer mix. Using its own MiXCR run on the 5' RACE reads, TCRdb lists one record per CDR3 protein. In the table there are 1.5 million to 2 million distinct CDR3 sequences, roughly 52% of which are singletons. The material sequenced was blood. These receptors originate from a woman in her thirties or forties in good health.

The chain carries TRBV9 and TRBJ1-1; 8 bases are shared with TRBD1. Germline CDR1 reads SGDLS; CDR2 reads YYNGEE. The CDR3 is made up of 12 amino acids. Trimming cost V 4 bases and J 10 bases; bases outside gene matches: 6. CDR3 bases: TGTGCCAGCAGCTCCCAAACAGGGGGAGCTTTCTTT. As protein: CASSSQTGGAFF.

The rearrangement joins TRBV15 to TRBJ1-4; D gene unclear. This CDR3 spans 14 amino acids. In germline, CDR1 is LNHNV, CDR2 YYDKDF (reference sequence). V lost 0 bases and J lost 1, with 3 bases in between. The CDR3 DNA reads TGTGCCACCAGCAGAGATCGAACTAATGAAAAACTGTTTTTT. It specifies CATSRDRTNEKLFF.

CDR3 loop: CASSLVPVGTGTDTQYF. The CDR3, as DNA: TGTGCCAGCAGCTTAGTCCCGGTCGGGACAGGCACAGATACGCAGTATTTT. The chain carries TRBV11-2 and TRBJ2-3; 7 nucleotides agree with TRBD1. The trim removed 1 base at V and 1 base at J, leaving 8 bases unmatched. This CDR3 region has 17 residues. Germline V CDR1 and CDR2: SGHAT, FQNNGV.